These T cell receptor beta chains were read from a single sample in a study of human T cells and chemical hapten exposure. MiXCR was run by TCRdb on the RACE reads, yielding one entry per CDR3 protein. The data hold 40,000 to 65,000 distinct CDR3 sequences, with roughly 9.6% observed a single time. Sequenced material: whole blood, taken in connection with sensitization to the hapten diphenylcyclopropenone (DPC). These receptors came from a woman between 40 and 55 years old with alopecia areata. Some clones in this sample may be carry-over from other donors' samples. The CDR3 runs from the conserved cysteine through the conserved F or W. D genes are given only for firm matches. Rows give clone size only sometimes, using once, few, many, or a class for an expanded clone.

V,J,D,size,CDR3,DNA
TRBV20-1,TRBJ1-1,.,many,CSARDRVRNTEAFF,TGCAGTGCTAGAGACAGGGTGAGGAACACTGAAGCTTTCTTT
TRBV15,TRBJ2-7,TRBD2,few,CATSTQLLAGGYEQYF,TGTGCCACCAGCACTCAACTGTTAGCGGGGGGCTACGAGCAGTACTTC
TRBV27,TRBJ2-1,.,.,CASSLLLVGEQFF,TGTGCCAGCAGTCTCCTCTTAGTTGGTGAGCAGTTCTTC
TRBV2,TRBJ1-5,.,many,CASSGDTSMGPQHF,TGTGCCAGCAGTGGAGACACGTCGATGGGGCCCCAGCATTTT
TRBV7-3,TRBJ1-1,.,.,CASSFNMRTEAFF,TGTGCCAGCAGCTTCAACATGAGGACTGAAGCTTTCTTT
TRBV7-9,TRBJ2-7,TRBD2,few,CASSSTSGSASYEQYF,TGTGCCAGCAGCTCGACTAGCGGGAGTGCATCCTACGAGCAGTACTTC
TRBV11-2,TRBJ1-3,.,many,CASSLDPGNTIYF,TGTGCCAGCAGCTTAGACCCCGGAAACACCATATATTTT
TRBV18,TRBJ2-7,.,many,CASSPQGNYEQYF,TGTGCCAGCTCACCACAGGGGAACTACGAGCAGTACTTC
TRBV6-2/TRBV6-3,TRBJ2-2,TRBD1,many,CASSPTGQGTGELFF,TGTGCCAGCAGCCCCACGGGACAGGGCACCGGGGAGCTGTTTTTT
TRBV5-1,TRBJ2-5,TRBD1,.,CASSSGQGNGKTQYF,TGCGCCAGCAGCTCAGGACAGGGGAATGGAAAGACCCAGTACTTC
TRBV3-1,TRBJ2-7,.,many,CASSALSSYEQYF,TGTGCCAGCAGCGCCCTTAGCTCCTACGAGCAGTACTTC
TRBV14,TRBJ2-3,.,.,CASSLVGTDTQYF,TGTGCCAGCAGTCTCGTCGGCACAGATACGCAGTATTTT
TRBV11-2,TRBJ1-1,TRBD1,many,CASSRQGLTEAFF,TGTGCCAGCAGTCGACAGGGGCTCACTGAAGCTTTCTTT
TRBV11-3,TRBJ1-3,.,.,CASSFRTPNTIYF,TGTGCCAGCAGCTTCCGGACACCAAACACCATATATTTT
TRBV5-1,TRBJ2-7,TRBD1,many,CASSLGGTGEYEQYF,TGCGCCAGCAGCTTGGGCGGGACAGGAGAATACGAGCAGTACTTC
TRBV18,TRBJ2-3,TRBD1,.,CASSPDRGTDTQYF,TGTGCCAGCTCACCAGACAGGGGCACAGATACGCAGTATTTT
TRBV19,TRBJ2-1,TRBD1,.,CASSIGITGGSYNEQFF,TGTGCCAGTAGTATAGGTATCACAGGGGGCTCCTACAATGAGCAGTTCTTC
TRBV5-6,TRBJ1-2,TRBD1,.,CASRGRTGQSLANYGYTF,TGTGCCAGCAGGGGACGGACAGGTCAAAGTCTTGCTAACTATGGCTACACCTTC
TRBV5-4,TRBJ2-7,TRBD2,many,CASSLGGTSSYYEQYF,TGTGCCAGCAGCTTGGGGGGGACTAGTAGCTACTACGAGCAGTACTTC
TRBV13,TRBJ1-5,.,many,CASSLGINYQPQHF,TGTGCCAGCAGCTTAGGGATAAATTATCAGCCCCAGCATTTT
TRBV7-9,TRBJ2-1,.,.,CASSLVRGDNEQFF,TGTGCCAGCAGCTTAGTCAGAGGCGACAATGAGCAGTTCTTC
TRBV28,TRBJ1-5,.,few,CASSTTHQPQHF,TGTGCCAGCAGTACGACTCATCAGCCCCAGCATTTT
TRBV5-1,TRBJ2-7,TRBD2,many,CASSFGLAGVVTYEEQYF,TGCGCCAGCAGCTTCGGACTAGCGGGAGTGGTAACCTACGAAGAGCAGTACTTC
TRBV4-1,TRBJ2-5,TRBD1,.,CARGADRQTRATQYF,TGCGCCAGGGGGGCGGACAGGCAAACCCGGGCGACCCAGTACTTC
TRBV21-1,TRBJ1-6,.,many,CASSKMGDSPLHF,TGTGCCAGCAGCAAAATGGGGGATTCACCCCTCCACTTT
TRBV7-2,TRBJ2-3,TRBD2,few,CASCEGLAGGEGTQYF,TGTGCCAGCTGCGAGGGACTAGCGGGAGGGGAGGGTACGCAGTATTTT
TRBV20-1,TRBJ2-3,.,.,CSASYSGASTDTQYF,TGCAGTGCTAGTTACAGTGGGGCTAGCACAGATACGCAGTATTTT
TRBV19,TRBJ2-4,.,many,CASSIAGTKNIQYF,TGTGCCAGTAGTATCGCAGGGACCAAAAACATTCAGTACTTC
TRBV4-3,TRBJ2-3,.,.,CASSQVGGLDTQYF,TGCGCCAGCAGCCAAGTAGGGGGGCTGGATACGCAGTATTTT
TRBV12-3/TRBV12-4,TRBJ1-1,.,.,CAASVRSNTEAFF,TGTGCAGCCTCGGTCCGATCGAACACTGAAGCTTTCTTT
TRBV24-1,TRBJ2-3,.,few,CATSDLYADTQYF,TGTGCCACCAGTGATTTGTACGCAGATACGCAGTATTTT
TRBV24-1,TRBJ1-2,TRBD1,.,CATSDQTAGTGVYGYTF,TGTGCCACCAGTGATCAAACTGCCGGGACAGGGGTCTATGGCTACACCTTC
TRBV5-1,TRBJ1-5,TRBD1,many,CASSLGQASNQPQHF,TGCGCCAGCAGCCTAGGACAGGCCTCGAATCAGCCCCAGCATTTT
TRBV11-2,TRBJ2-5,.,few,CASSWEDQETQYF,TGTGCCAGCAGCTGGGAGGACCAAGAGACCCAGTACTTC
TRBV29-1,TRBJ1-4,.,.,CSVRRRTSEEKLFF,TGCAGCGTCCGGAGGAGAACAAGCGAAGAAAAACTGTTTTTT
TRBV5-5,TRBJ1-1,TRBD1,many,CASSMLQGIPPEAFF,TGTGCCAGCAGCATGTTACAGGGGATCCCGCCTGAAGCTTTCTTT
TRBV18,TRBJ2-7,TRBD2,many,CASSKPGLAEPRGYEQYF,TGTGCCAGCTCAAAACCGGGACTAGCGGAACCACGGGGCTACGAGCAGTACTTC
TRBV7-9,TRBJ2-1,TRBD2,.,CASRHSSGGAPEQFF,TGTGCCAGCAGGCATTCTAGCGGAGGGGCCCCTGAGCAGTTCTTC
TRBV19,TRBJ2-1,TRBD2,few,CASSMPSSGYNEQFF,TGTGCCAGTAGTATGCCCTCTAGCGGTTACAATGAGCAGTTCTTC
TRBV9,TRBJ2-7,TRBD2,.,CASSVGGLAGDYEQYF,TGTGCCAGCAGCGTAGGAGGGCTAGCGGGGGACTACGAGCAGTACTTC
TRBV7-2,TRBJ2-5,.,few,CASSLADFQTQYF,TGTGCCAGCAGCTTAGCGGATTTCCAGACCCAGTACTTC
TRBV6-2/TRBV6-3,TRBJ2-5,TRBD2,few,CASSSPSGKKTQYF,TGTGCCAGCAGTTCGCCTAGCGGGAAAAAGACCCAGTACTTC
TRBV20-1,TRBJ2-3,.,many,CSASPPRRSGDTQYF,TGCAGTGCTAGCCCCCCGCGTAGGAGTGGAGATACGCAGTATTTT
TRBV6-1,TRBJ2-3,TRBD2,many,CASSQLAGAADTQYF,TGTGCCAGCAGCCAACTAGCGGGAGCGGCAGATACGCAGTATTTT
TRBV12-3/TRBV12-4,TRBJ2-3,TRBD2,few,CASTPGLAGVNTQYF,TGTGCCAGCACCCCAGGACTAGCGGGAGTGAATACGCAGTATTTT
TRBV27,TRBJ1-1,.,.,CASSLGAEAFF,TGTGCCAGCAGTTTGGGCGCTGAAGCTTTCTTT
TRBV20-1,TRBJ1-5,.,few,CSARYGVGSNQPQHF,TGCAGTGCAAGGTACGGGGTGGGCAGCAATCAGCCCCAGCATTTT
TRBV4-3,TRBJ2-7,TRBD1,many,CASSQAWAQGAYEQYF,TGCGCCAGCAGCCAAGCGTGGGCACAGGGGGCCTACGAGCAGTACTTC
TRBV7-6,TRBJ2-2,TRBD2,many,CASSLRTSGRANTGELFF,TGTGCCAGCAGCCTCCGGACTAGCGGCAGAGCGAACACCGGGGAGCTGTTTTTT
TRBV29-1,TRBJ2-1,TRBD2,many,CSVEGVSSGISYNEQFF,TGCAGCGTTGAAGGTGTGTCGAGCGGGATCAGTTACAATGAGCAGTTCTTC
TRBV3-1,TRBJ2-7,TRBD2,many,CASSPPGLAGGKQYF,TGTGCCAGCAGCCCCCCGGGACTAGCGGGAGGGAAGCAGTACTTC